The clone carrying this TCR beta chain occurred once. The antigen is undetermined. This PCR relied on a set of 60 Vbeta primers and 13 Jbeta primers. Original data processing: Per a later analysis, the number of unique TCR beta chains was around 80 million, of which around 10 million were shared. Method: immunoSEQ multiplex PCR; TCRdb's copy keeps in-frame clones and lacks some. The V and J calls and clone size come from that table; D and trimming were worked out from the DNA. The sample records roughly 130,000 clones, more than 65% being singletons. This sample was included in a study of cytomegalovirus exposure and HLA in healthy donors. CDR1 ENHRY and CDR2 SYGVKD come from the germline V gene. The CDR3 covers 14 residues. V gave up 10 bases and J gave up 4 bases; unmatched junction bases: 10. The study's findings and limits: Overall, about 160 TCR beta chains were annotated as cytomegalovirus-associated. Later analysis suggested most CMV-associated TCR beta chains were HLA-restricted.

The source of this sequence is a man between 45 and 60 years old in good health and CMV-seronegative. The sample comprised PBMCs. This chain connects TRBV10-3 to TRBJ2-1; 7 nucleotides line up with TRBD1. Here the CDR3 DNA reads TGTGCCACAACCCCCGGGACAGATTACAATGAGCAGTTCTTC. Translated, it gives CATTPGTDYNEQFF.